A single sample is the source of the 5 T cell receptor beta chains below, sequenced in a study of beta chain features in type 1 diabetes (dated by TCRdb to 2016 to 2018). Paper-wide results and their limitations: A moderate but significant shortening of TCRB CDR3 length was observed in type 1 diabetes patients in all four CD4+ subsets.

Their antigen targets remain unknown. Library preparation used the immunoSEQ multiplex PCR assay. The High Capacity cDNA Reverse Transcription Kit was used to reverse transcribe all of the isolated RNA, meaning that expressed TCRB transcripts were what got sequenced. TCRdb carries this immuneACCESS record with in-frame sequences only. Its versions omit some clonotypes, under half of them owing to an unresolved V gene in the studies checked, with the rest unexplained. The table for this sample lists roughly 700,000 clones; around an eighth of them were counted only once. The ten biggest clones cover less than 0.025% of the sample. Sample: naive CD4+ T cells from blood. The cell subset or site label corresponds to: true naive CD4+ T cells. The receptor set was obtained from a man aged 18 to 29 with type 1 diabetes.

A few counts support this clone. V usage is TRBV29-1 and J usage is TRBJ1-1; 9 bases are shared with TRBD1. The V and J ends lost 4 bases and 4 bases, in that order; junction bases with no gene match: 7. Germline V gene data show CDR1 as SQVTM and CDR2 as ANQGSEA. There are 14 residues in the CDR3. Here the CDR3 reads CSVGDRDLSTEAFF. The CDR3 nucleotides read TGCAGCGTTGGGGACAGGGATTTGAGCACTGAAGCTTTCTTT.

The V call is TRBV6-5, the J call TRBJ2-4, with D hard to call. The V gene lost 2 bases and the J gene lost 7 bases, with 15 bases spanning the gap. CDR1 is MNHEY and CDR2 is SVGAGI in the germline V gene. CDR3 size: 15 residues. CDR3 nucleotides: TGTGCCAGCAGTTACCGAACCTCCAAGGAGAACATTCAGTACTTC. It is translated as CASSYRTSKENIQYF.

This clone was counted between two and nine times. The chain couples TRBV14 to TRBJ2-1, with TRBD2 as a possible D gene (6 bases). CDR3 length: 17 residues. V gave up 1 base and J gave up 0 bases, with 13 bases separating them. CDR1 is SGHDN, CDR2 FVKESK, per germline. CDR3 in amino acids: CASSQGGEIYSYNEQFF. CDR3 nucleotide sequence: TGTGCCAGCAGCCAAGGCGGGGAGATCTACTCCTACAATGAGCAGTTCTTC.

The J gene is TRBJ1-2, the V gene TRBV5-4, with 7 bases lining up with TRBD1. Germline V lookup: CDR1 SGHNT, CDR2 YYREEE (reference sequence). V lost 4 bases and J lost 8; bases outside the gene matches: 14. The CDR3 is made up of 15 amino acids. The CDR3 is CASSPSGQSLGGYTF. Here the CDR3 DNA reads TGTGCCAGCAGCCCGTCGGGACAGTCCCTAGGGGGCTACACCTTC. Based on the CDR3 plus reference TRBV5-4 and TRBJ1-2, the full variable domain is ETGVTQSPTHLIKTRGQQVTLRCSSQSGHNTVSWYQQALGQGPQFIFQYYREEENGRGNFPPRFSGLQFPNYSSELNVNALELDDSALYLCASSPSGQSLGGYTFGSGTRLTVV.

This clone was detected a few times. The chain recombines TRBV11-2 with TRBJ1-1; tentatively, D is TRBD1 (5 bases). The ends were cut back, 4 bases at V and 8 bases at J, with 17 bases in the middle. The length of the CDR3 is 14 residues. Germline V CDR1 and CDR2: SGHAT, FQNNGV. The CDR3 region is CASSSGTGAVEAFF. The CDR3 bases are TGTGCCAGCAGCTCAGGGACTGGAGCAGTGGAAGCTTTCTTT.